This TCR beta chain was recorded in a study of blood T cell repertoires in COVID-19. Study at large: There were acute and convalescent COVID-19 samples, and they came from the United States, Italy and Spain. T cells, B-cell-depleted T cells, or PBMCs provided the cDNA or gDNA that served as material.

V lost 5 bases to trimming and J lost 5 bases; unmatched junction nucleotides: 12. The CDR3 has 16 residues. Germline V gene sequence: CDR1 MNHEY, CDR2 SVGEGT. This table comes from immunoSEQ multiplex PCR, and its TCRdb copy is limited to in-frame clones, with some not included. Of roughly 200,000 clones in the sample, 80% were seen once. The rearrangement links TRBV6-2 or TRBV6-3 to TRBJ2-3; 8 positions agree with TRBD2. The receptor's source is a man aged 70-80 years with active or convalescent COVID-19. The sequencing input was peripheral blood. The chain's CDR3 is CASSPPGAGGRDTQYF. The CDR3 region has the DNA TGTGCCAGCAGTCCCCCCGGGGCGGGGGGAAGAGATACGCAGTATTTT.